This T cell receptor beta chain was documented in a study of T-cell reconstitution after alpha-beta-depleted transplantation in children. Construction of the TCRbeta library involved unique molecular identifiers. MiXCR, applied by TCRdb to the PCR reads, yields one record per CDR3 protein. There are about 830,000 distinct CDR3 sequences in the sample; 15% to 20% occur only once, and around 4.5% lies in the top ten. Regarding this clonotype: Its matching antigen is unknown.

J lost 5 bases, V lost 7 bases, and 4 bases had no gene match. The CDR3 contains 13 residues. Germline V gene data show CDR1 as MNHNS and CDR2 as SASEGT. Study-level findings and limits: It was newly produced T cells that mostly accounted for T-cell counts and diversity one year after transplant. At day 60, the high TCRbeta diversity found in some patients originated from recipient T cells and thymic progenitors that had survived.

This chain joins TRBV6-1 and TRBJ1-1, with TRBD1 matching 10 bases. This receptor was obtained from a male patient between 5 and 17 years old who had a stem cell transplant for acute lymphoblastic leukemia, so the T cells may come from the graft donor. This specimen consisted of PBMCs, mostly from graft donor cells, obtained 360 days after TCRalphabeta/CD19-depleted stem cell transplant. The CDR3 protein is CASILDRGTEAFF. CDR3 coding DNA: TGTGCCAGCATCTTGGACAGGGGGACTGAAGCTTTCTTT.